The clone carrying this TCR beta chain was found once. These data come from a study of blood T cell repertoires in COVID-19. Study-level information: The United States, Italy and Spain supplied acute and convalescent COVID-19 samples.

Generated by immunoSEQ multiplex PCR, the TCRdb table keeps only in-frame clones and is missing some. The sample records over 200,000 clones, around 90% being singletons. Germline trimming cut 3 bases from V and 7 bases from J; bases unmatched to any gene: 10. Germline loops: CDR1 SGHDN, CDR2 FVKESK. This CDR3 has 18 amino acids. This clonotype originated in a man aged 30 to 39 who had recovered from COVID-19. This sequence joins TRBV14 and TRBJ2-1, with 15 bases fitting TRBD2. Material: PBMCs or T cells enriched from blood (not recorded which). CDR3 sequence: CASSHSGLAGGRRNEQFF. The CDR3 DNA follows: TGTGCCAGCAGCCACAGCGGACTAGCGGGGGGGCGCAGAAATGAGCAGTTCTTC.